This T cell receptor beta chain was identified during a study of T cell responses to AZD1222 COVID-19 vaccine. At the level of the study: Pooled samples include second doses given at about 4 or 12 weeks. Study-wide points: Baseline seropositivity occurred in only a handful of AZD1222 recipients. Spike-specific TCR breadth and depth rose after two AZD1222 doses. None of the repertoires were sampled until the peak T cell response had passed.

Regarding this clone: The antigen is unknown.

The CDR3 runs to 13 residues. Germline V gene sequence: CDR1 SNHLY, CDR2 FYNNEI. Profiling relied on immunoSEQ multiplex PCR, and the TCRdb table lists in-frame clones only, not all of them. The sample carries around 130,000 clones, roughly 89% recorded once. The sequence was collected from an adult in good health. J is TRBJ1-1 and V is TRBV2; the match to TRBD1 covers 9 bases. Material: peripheral blood, obtained on day 0 of AZD1222 vaccination. CDR3 bases: TGTGTCACCAGGACAGGGGTGAACACTGAAGCTTTCTTT. Translation gives CVTRTGVNTEAFF. The full variable domain, its missing parts supplied by reference TRBV2 and TRBJ1-1, is EPEVTQTPSHQVTQMGQEVILRCVPISNHLYFYWYRQILGQKVEFLVSFYNNEISEKSEIFDDQFSVERPDGSNFTLKIRSTKLEDSAMYFCVTRTGVNTEAFFGQGTRLTVV.